These T cell receptor beta chains were read from a single sample in a study of cytomegalovirus exposure and HLA in healthy donors. Only in-frame clones appear in the TCRdb table, and some are missing; sequencing was by immunoSEQ multiplex PCR. Among about 150,000 clones listed, around nine tenths were seen once. Sequenced material: PBMCs. The origin of the receptors is a woman between 18 and 30 years old in good health and CMV-seronegative. Each CDR3 is given with its conserved first and last residue. The D gene is left open where the match is weak. Clone size is stated in some rows and not others, as once, few, many or a class when expanded.

>TRBJ2-2|.|TRBV28|.
TGTGCCAGCAGTTTAGTAGTTCCCGGGGAGCTGTTTTTT
CASSLVVPGELFF
>TRBJ1-1|.|TRBV27|.
TGTGCCAGCAGCCAACAGGGGAACACTGAAGCTTTCTTT
CASSQQGNTEAFF
>TRBJ2-1|few|TRBV4-1|TRBD2
TGCGCCAGCAGCCGAAATAGCGGGAAGAGCTCCTACAATGAGCAGTTCTTC
CASSRNSGKSSYNEQFF
>TRBJ1-1|once|TRBV27|.
TGTGCCAGCAGTTTCAGGGCGAACACTGAAGCTTTCTTT
CASSFRANTEAFF
>TRBJ1-1|.|TRBV30|.
TGTGCCTGGATGGGAACAGGGATCCTGAAGAACACTGAAGCTTTCTTT
CAWMGTGILKNTEAFF
>TRBJ1-2|.|TRBV19|.
TGTGCCAGTAGTCTCGACGGGACATCCTATGGCTACACCTTC
CASSLDGTSYGYTF
>TRBJ2-3|.|TRBV18|TRBD2
TGTGCCAGCTCACGGACTAGCGTAACAGATACGCAGTATTTT
CASSRTSVTDTQYF
>TRBJ1-2|.|TRBV6-6|TRBD1
TGTGCCAGCAGTTATAGGGACAGGCCAAACTATGGCTACACCTTC
CASSYRDRPNYGYTF
>TRBJ2-7|.|TRBV6-1|.
TGTGCCAGCACCCACGGGGATAGCGTTTCCTTC
CASTHGDSVSF
>TRBJ2-7|.|TRBV6-5|.
TGTGCCAGCAGCCCAGGGCCTTCCTACGAGCAGTACTTC
CASSPGPSYEQYF
>TRBJ2-7|.|TRBV6-5|.
TGTGCCAGCTGGACAGAAGCCTCCTACGAGCAGTACTTC
CASWTEASYEQYF
>TRBJ1-5|once|TRBV6-5|.
TGTGCCAGCAGTCGCTTCGTGGGAGGCAATCAGCCCCAGCATTTT
CASSRFVGGNQPQHF
>TRBJ2-5|.|TRBV7-6|.
TGTGCCAGCAGCCCTGTAACGGCCCAGTACTTC
CASSPVTAQYF
>TRBJ2-5|.|TRBV5-1|TRBD2
TGCGCCAGCAGCTTCGGGACTAGCGGGAGCCAAGAGACCCAGTACTTC
CASSFGTSGSQETQYF
>TRBJ1-2|.|TRBV2|.
TGTGCCAGCAGTGAACAGGATGGCTACACCTTC
CASSEQDGYTF
>TRBJ2-5|.|TRBV11-2|.
TGTGCCAGCAGCCGGACTCCCCATAAGGAAGAGACCCAGTACTTC
CASSRTPHKEETQYF
>TRBJ1-4|.|TRBV4-1|.
TGCGCCAGCAGCCAAACTTCGGTTGAAAAACTGTTTTTT
CASSQTSVEKLFF
>TRBJ2-7|.|TRBV19|TRBD2
TGTGCCAGTAGTCCCGGGACTAGCGGCTACGAGCAGTACTTC
CASSPGTSGYEQYF
>TRBJ1-1|.|TRBV9|.
TGTGCCAGCAGCGCCCACCCGAATTACTATGAAGCTTTCTTT
CASSAHPNYYEAFF
>TRBJ2-1|once|TRBV18|TRBD2
TGTGCCAGCTCACCAGATACCCCGGGACTACCTGGGGATGAGCAGTTCTTC
CASSPDTPGLPGDEQFF
>TRBJ1-2|once|TRBV10-3|.
TGTGCCATCAGTGGGGGGTGGGGAGGGGAGAACTATGGCTACACCTTC
CAISGGWGGENYGYTF
>TRBJ2-7|few|TRBV7-9|.
TGTGCCAGCAGCCCCGGACAATACGAGCAGTACTTC
CASSPGQYEQYF
>TRBJ1-1|.|TRBV13|.
TGTGCCAGCAGCTTATCCAGGGGAGGGACGAACACTGAAGCTTTCTTT
CASSLSRGGTNTEAFF
>TRBJ2-3|.|TRBV7-6|TRBD2
TGTGCCAGCAGCTTCGGACTAGCGGGGGAGAACACAGATACGCAGTATTTT
CASSFGLAGENTDTQYF
>TRBJ1-3|.|TRBV6-5|TRBD1
TGTGCCAGCTCAAGGACAGGGAGCGGAAACACCATATATTTT
CASSRTGSGNTIYF
>TRBJ2-7|.|TRBV6-4|TRBD2
TGTGCCAGCAGTGAGACTAGCGGAACCGAGCAGTACTTC
CASSETSGTEQYF
>TRBJ2-1|.|TRBV27|TRBD2
TGTGCCAGCAGTCTGGGTAGCGGGAGCGGAAATGAGCAGTTCTTC
CASSLGSGSGNEQFF
>TRBJ2-7|.|TRBV19|TRBD1
TGTGCCAGTAGTATTCGGGACAGACCCTCCTACGAGCAGTACTTC
CASSIRDRPSYEQYF
>TRBJ2-7|.|TRBV7-9|TRBD1
TGTGCCAGCAGCCCCGGACAGGGGAAGTCCTACGAGCAGTACTTC
CASSPGQGKSYEQYF
>TRBJ2-2|.|TRBV9|.
TGTGCCAGCAGCGTATATTTAGAGAACACCGGGGAGCTGTTTTTT
CASSVYLENTGELFF